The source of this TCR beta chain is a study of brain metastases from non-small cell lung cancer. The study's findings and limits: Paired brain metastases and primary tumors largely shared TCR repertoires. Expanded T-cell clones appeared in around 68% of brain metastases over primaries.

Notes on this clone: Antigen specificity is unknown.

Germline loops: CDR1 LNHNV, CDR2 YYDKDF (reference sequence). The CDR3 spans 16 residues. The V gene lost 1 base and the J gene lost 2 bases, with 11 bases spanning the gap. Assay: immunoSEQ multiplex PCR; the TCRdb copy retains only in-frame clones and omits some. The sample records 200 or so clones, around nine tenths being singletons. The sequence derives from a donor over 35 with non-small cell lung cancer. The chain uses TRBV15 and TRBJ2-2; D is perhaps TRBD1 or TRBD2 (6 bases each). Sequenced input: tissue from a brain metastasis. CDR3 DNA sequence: TGTGCCACCAGCAGAGCAGGGGACTCTAACACCGGGGAGCTGTTTTTT. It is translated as CATSRAGDSNTGELFF. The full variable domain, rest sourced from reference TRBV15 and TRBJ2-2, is DAMVIQNPRYQVTQFGKPVTLSCSQTLNHNVMYWYQQKSSQAPKLLFHYYDKDFNNEADTPDNFQSRRPNTSFCFLDIRSPGLGDTAMYLCATSRAGDSNTGELFFGEGSRLTVL.